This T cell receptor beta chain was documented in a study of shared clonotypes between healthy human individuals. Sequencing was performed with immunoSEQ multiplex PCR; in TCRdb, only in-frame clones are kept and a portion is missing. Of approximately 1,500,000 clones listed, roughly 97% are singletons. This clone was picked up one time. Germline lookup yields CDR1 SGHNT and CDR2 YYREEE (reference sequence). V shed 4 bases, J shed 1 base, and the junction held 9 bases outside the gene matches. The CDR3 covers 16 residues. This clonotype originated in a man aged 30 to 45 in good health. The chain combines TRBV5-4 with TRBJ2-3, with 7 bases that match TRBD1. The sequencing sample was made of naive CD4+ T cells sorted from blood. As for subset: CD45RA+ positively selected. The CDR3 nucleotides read TGTGCCAGCAGCCCAGACAGGGAACGAGGCACAGATACGCAGTATTTT. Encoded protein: CASSPDRERGTDTQYF.